This T cell receptor (beta chain) was retrieved from a study of tumor-infiltrating lymphocytes in primary liver carcinoma. Study-wide background: Sample yields, roughly 3.5 to 8 million productive TCRbeta reads, were similar across the tissue types.

V shed 9 bases, J shed 3 bases, and the junction held 18 bases outside the gene matches. Germline V gene lookup returns CDR1 MNHEY and CDR2 SVGAGI. This CDR3 has 19 residues. Co-extraction of RNA and DNA was performed on 20-30 mg of unsorted bulk tissue. There were only treatment-naive patients, all with chronic HBV infection. The study, taken as a whole, reports: Among the pair types, tumor region pairs showed more overlap than tumor-adjacent and tumor-blood pairs.

With regard to this clonotype: Its antigen is as yet unknown.

A constant-region primer served to make TCR beta cDNA from 500 to 550 ng total RNA. ARM-PCR was slightly modified, and three nested multiplex PCR rounds with it gave rise to the TCR beta libraries. TRBV1-TRBV30 forward primers paired with a C-beta reverse primer drove the first two PCR rounds, roughly 10 cycles each. TCRdb reprocessed the multiplex PCR reads with MiXCR, giving one entry per CDR3 protein. The sample includes some 120,000 distinct CDR3 sequences, 55% to 75% of them seen just once. The sequenced sample consisted of liver tumor tissue from sampling region 3. Subset noted: tumor region T3, left-lateral pole. The sequence was collected from an older woman with primary liver carcinoma and hepatitis B virus infection. This chain links TRBV6-5 with TRBJ2-2, with 11 bases lining up with TRBD2. In DNA form, the CDR3 reads TGTGCCAGTACCCCAGTAACTAGCGGGAGTCTCCGCGACACCGGGGAGCTGTTTTTT. Amino acid sequence: CASTPVTSGSLRDTGELFF.